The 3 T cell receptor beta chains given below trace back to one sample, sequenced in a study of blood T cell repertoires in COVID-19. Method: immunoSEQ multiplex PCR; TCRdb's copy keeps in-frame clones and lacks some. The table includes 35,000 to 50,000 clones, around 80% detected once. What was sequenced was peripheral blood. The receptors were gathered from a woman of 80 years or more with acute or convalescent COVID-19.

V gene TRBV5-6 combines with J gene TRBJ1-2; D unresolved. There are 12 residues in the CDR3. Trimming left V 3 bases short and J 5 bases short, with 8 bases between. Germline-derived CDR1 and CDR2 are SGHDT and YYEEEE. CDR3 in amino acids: CASSWTGYGYTF. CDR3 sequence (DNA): TGTGCCAGCAGCTGGACGGGATATGGCTACACCTTC.

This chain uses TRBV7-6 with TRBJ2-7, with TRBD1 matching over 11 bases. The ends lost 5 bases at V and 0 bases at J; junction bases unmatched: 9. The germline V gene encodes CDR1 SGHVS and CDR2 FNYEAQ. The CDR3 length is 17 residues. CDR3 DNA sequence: TGTGCCAGCAGCCCCAGGACAGGGGGCGCGGGCTCCTACGAGCAGTACTTC. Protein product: CASSPRTGGAGSYEQYF.

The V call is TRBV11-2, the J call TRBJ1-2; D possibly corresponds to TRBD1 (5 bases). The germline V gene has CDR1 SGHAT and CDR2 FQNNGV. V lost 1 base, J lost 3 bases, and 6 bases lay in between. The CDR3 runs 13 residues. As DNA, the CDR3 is TGTGCCAGCAGCTTAGCGACAGACTATGGCTACACCTTC. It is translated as CASSLATDYGYTF.